This T cell receptor beta chain was found in a study of identical twins. TCRdb re-derived calls from the 5' RACE reads in MiXCR, one entry per CDR3 protein. The table records approximately 210,000 distinct CDR3 sequences, about 6.7% of them present only once. J was trimmed by 7 bases and V by 3 bases; bases with no gene match: 12. This CDR3 is built from 17 residues. Looked up from germline, CDR1 is SGHNT and CDR2 is YENEEA. This clonotype was found a few times. This sample was shared with a second study, whose subject was T cells expressing NK-cell markers. This second study says: Underlying the TCR beta repertoires were sorted CD3+CD56+NKG2C+, CD3+CD56+NKG2C- and CD3+CD56-NKG2C+ T cells.

This clonotype was obtained from a woman under 30 in good health. Material for sequencing was CD8+ T cells sorted from blood. The genes are TRBV11-3 and TRBJ2-2, with 9 bases aligning to TRBD2. CDR3 coding DNA: TGTGCCAGCAGCTTGGGTGTTGCGGGAGGGCCTGACGGGGAGCTGTTTTTT. This translates into CASSLGVAGGPDGELFF.